Shown below are 20 T cell receptor beta chains from a single sample sequenced in a study of brain T cells in children with intractable seizures. Sequenced by immunoSEQ multiplex PCR; TCRdb stores in-frame clones only, minus some. The sample yields 70,000 to 90,000 clones, 85% to 95% seen once. This specimen was peripheral blood, taken at surgery. All receptors come from a boy younger than two with tuberous sclerosis and intractable seizures.

This clone was detected only once. The chain is built from TRBV1 and TRBJ2-4. TRBV1 is a pseudogene segment. The CDR3 loop spans 18 amino acids. The CDR3 region is CTSSQDDLLSLAKNIQYF. CDR3 coding DNA: TGCACCAGCAGCCAAGATGACCTTCTCAGTCTAGCCAAAAACATTCAGTACTTC.

The gene calls are TRBV15 and TRBJ2-1; tentative D call: TRBD2 (6 bases). Trimming cost V 2 bases and J 6 bases, with 23 bases left between them. The CDR3 has 18 residues. Per the germline V gene, CDR1 is LNHNV and CDR2 is YYDKDF (reference sequence). Written as DNA, the CDR3 is TGTGCCACCAGCAGACCAAGGCGGGGCAGGCCTTTGAGCAATGAGCAGTTCTTC. It yields the protein CATSRPRRGRPLSNEQFF.

V and J are TRBV30 and TRBJ1-1; D is uncertain. Deletions cut 4 bases from V and 5 bases from J, with 17 bases between. The CDR3 is 14 residues long. The germline CDR1 and CDR2 sequences are GTSNPN and SVGIG (reference sequence). This CDR3 is CAWTYTAPLTEAFF. CDR3 in DNA: TGTGCCTGGACCTACACAGCGCCGCTGACTGAAGCTTTCTTT. The full variable domain, its missing parts supplied by reference TRBV30 and TRBJ1-1, is SQTIHQWPATLVQPVGSPLSLECTVEGTSNPNLYWYRQAAGRGLQLLFYSVGIGQISSEVPQNLSASRPQDRQFILSSKKLLLSDSGFYLCAWTYTAPLTEAFFGQGTRLTVV.

This rearrangement joins TRBV5-4 to TRBJ1-2; 7 bases are a match to TRBD1. Germline V gene sequence: CDR1 SGHNT, CDR2 YYREEE (reference sequence). The CDR3 is made up of 19 amino acids. The V and J ends lost 0 bases and 0 bases, in that order; junction bases with no gene match: 14. The CDR3: CASSLGLVLRDSPNYGYTF. The CDR3 DNA sequence: TGTGCCAGCAGCTTGGGTCTAGTTCTTCGGGACAGCCCTAACTATGGCTACACCTTC.

The V call is TRBV28, the J call TRBJ1-2; D is uncertain. With 3 bases removed from V and 0 bases from J, the gap between germline ends came to 5 bases. The CDR3 consists of 13 residues. CDR1 is MDHEN and CDR2 is SYDVKM in the germline V gene. CDR3 sequence: CASSFPANYGYTF. CDR3 nucleotides: TGTGCCAGCAGTTTTCCGGCTAACTATGGCTACACCTTC.

The CDR3 region is CASSPPGLMNTEAFF. The CDR3 bases are TGTGCCAGCAGCCCCCCCGGGCTGATGAACACTGAAGCTTTCTTT. The chain carries TRBV7-9 and TRBJ1-1; D is unclear. Trimming left V 5 bases short and J 0 bases short, with 13 bases between. The CDR3 has 15 residues. In germline, CDR1 is SEHNR, CDR2 FQNEAQ (reference sequence).

The V and J genes are TRBV6-1 and TRBJ2-7; 10 bases are a match to TRBD1. Per germline, CDR1 MNHNS and CDR2 SASEGT. CDR3 size: 15 residues. The trim removed 0 bases at V and 2 bases at J, leaving 1 base unmatched. The CDR3 here is CASSEAGTGAYEQYF. As DNA, the CDR3 is TGTGCCAGCAGTGAAGCAGGGACAGGGGCCTACGAGCAGTACTTC.

The chain couples TRBV5-1 to TRBJ2-5; 9 bases are a match to TRBD2. The CDR3 loop spans 15 amino acids. In germline, CDR1 is SGHRS, CDR2 YFSETQ. The V segment lost 4 bases and the J segment 0 bases; nucleotides outside the gene matches: 4. CDR3 bases: TGCGCCAGCAGCCCCAGGACTAGCGACCAAGAGACCCAGTACTTC. It codes for CASSPRTSDQETQYF.

This chain uses TRBV5-6 with TRBJ2-7, with D perhaps matching TRBD1 or TRBD2 (5 bases each). Germline V gene lookup returns CDR1 SGHDT and CDR2 YYEEEE. The CDR3 has 14 residues. Trimming stripped 3 bases from V and 0 bases from J, with 10 bases between. The CDR3 sequence: CASSSGTVSYEQYF. The CDR3 DNA reads as TGTGCCAGCAGCTCTGGGACGGTCTCCTACGAGCAGTACTTC.

J is TRBJ2-7 and V is TRBV4-2; 12 nucleotides match TRBD2. Germline V gives CDR1 LGHNA, CDR2 YNFKEQ. The CDR3 loop spans 17 amino acids. V dropped 1 base and J dropped 4; count of bases not matched to a gene: 8. CDR3 nucleotides: TGTGCCAGCAGCCAAGCGGGACTAGCGGGTGGTCAGTACGAGCAGTACTTC. Translated: CASSQAGLAGGQYEQYF.

This clone was seen only once. The chain is built from TRBV6-6 and TRBJ2-1; TRBD2 agrees at 10 bases. The CDR3 is 15 amino acids. CDR1 is MNHNY and CDR2 is SVGAGI in the germline V gene (reference sequence). The trim removed 7 bases at V and 4 bases at J, leaving 7 bases unmatched. The CDR3 sequence: CASILAGGQYNEQFF. In DNA form, the CDR3 reads TGTGCCAGCATCTTAGCGGGGGGCCAATACAATGAGCAGTTCTTC.

V gene TRBV9 combines with J gene TRBJ2-3; D is possibly TRBD2 (6 bases). Trimming took 4 bases from V and 5 from J, leaving 26 bases between them. The CDR3 contains 18 residues. From germline, CDR1 is SGDLS and CDR2 YYNGEE. CDR3 nucleotide sequence: TGTGCCAGCAGCACTACAAGCAGGAGGGTCCCTGCGGTAGATACGCAGTATTTT. As protein: CASSTTSRRVPAVDTQYF.

V and J are TRBV6-2 or TRBV6-3 and TRBJ2-5; D gene uncertain. The ends were cut back, 6 bases at V and 5 bases at J, with 19 bases in the middle. This CDR3 region has 15 residues. Per the germline V gene, CDR1 is MNHEY and CDR2 is SVGEGT. CDR3 bases: TGTGCCAGCAGCCCCCCCCTAACGCCGGCGGAGACCCAGTACTTC. It specifies CASSPPLTPAETQYF.

This rearrangement joins TRBV7-9 to TRBJ1-2; D not certain. The CDR3 spans 14 residues. Trimming removed 5 bases at V and 6 bases at J, with 16 bases between. From germline, CDR1 is SEHNR and CDR2 FQNEAQ (reference sequence). The CDR3 reads CASSPDPDPHGYTF. The CDR3 DNA reads TGTGCCAGCAGCCCGGACCCTGACCCGCATGGCTACACCTTC.

The genes are TRBV10-1 and TRBJ2-5; D gene ambiguous. CDR1 is WNHNN and CDR2 is SYGVQD in the germline V gene (reference sequence). V gave up 6 bases and J gave up 5 bases, with 7 bases separating them. The CDR3 is 11 residues long. The CDR3 DNA follows: TGCGCCAGCAGCTGTGGGGAGACCCAGTACTTC. Its protein is CASSCGETQYF.

The chain links TRBV4-1 to TRBJ2-1; 10 bases map to TRBD2. The germline V gene has CDR1 MGHRA and CDR2 YSYEKL. The CDR3 is 21 residues long. J was trimmed by 0 bases and V by 0 bases; bases with no gene match: 14. The CDR3 DNA follows: TGCGCCAGCAGCCAAGATTGGCAGCGGGGGGGCCTTTTAAGCTCCTACAATGAGCAGTTCTTC. This codes for CASSQDWQRGGLLSSYNEQFF.

V is TRBV2 and J is TRBJ2-1; D perhaps matches TRBD2 (5 bases). Trimming stripped 3 bases from V and 3 bases from J, with 9 bases between. The germline gives CDR1 SNHLY, CDR2 FYNNEI. CDR3 size: 14 residues. CDR3 sequence: CASSERENYNEQFF. The DNA for the CDR3 is TGTGCCAGCAGTGAGAGGGAGAACTACAATGAGCAGTTCTTC.

The chain carries TRBV2 and TRBJ1-6, with no clear D. Germline lookup yields CDR1 SNHLY and CDR2 FYNNEI. Trimming removed 7 bases at V and 0 bases at J, with 7 bases between. The length of the CDR3 is 14 residues. CDR3 loop: CASKLGSYNSPLHF. In DNA, the CDR3 is TGTGCCAGCAAGCTGGGCTCCTATAATTCACCCCTCCACTTT. Full variable domain (outside the CDR3, taken from reference TRBV2 and TRBJ1-6): EPEVTQTPSHQVTQMGQEVILRCVPISNHLYFYWYRQILGQKVEFLVSFYNNEISEKSEIFDDQFSVERPDGSNFTLKIRSTKLEDSAMYFCASKLGSYNSPLHFGNGTRLTVT.

The V and J genes are TRBV24-1 and TRBJ1-1; the D is unclear. CDR1 KGHDR and CDR2 SFDVKD come from the germline V gene. V lost 9 bases and J 0 bases, leaving 25 bases between the germline ends. The CDR3 runs 18 residues. Written as DNA, the CDR3 is TGTGCCACCTACACTGATGCGGGTAGTCTCGGCGTGAACACTGAAGCTTTCTTT. As protein: CATYTDAGSLGVNTEAFF.

The rearrangement uses TRBV28 and TRBJ2-7; a weak D match, TRBD1 (7 bases). V was pared by 2 bases and J by 7 bases, with 27 bases between. CDR1 and CDR2 (germline): MDHEN, SYDVKM. The CDR3 loop spans 18 amino acids. The chain's CDR3 is CASSLGGRGDLHGREQYF. The CDR3 region has the DNA TGTGCCAGCAGTTTAGGTGGCAGGGGGGACCTGCATGGGAGGGAGCAGTACTTC.